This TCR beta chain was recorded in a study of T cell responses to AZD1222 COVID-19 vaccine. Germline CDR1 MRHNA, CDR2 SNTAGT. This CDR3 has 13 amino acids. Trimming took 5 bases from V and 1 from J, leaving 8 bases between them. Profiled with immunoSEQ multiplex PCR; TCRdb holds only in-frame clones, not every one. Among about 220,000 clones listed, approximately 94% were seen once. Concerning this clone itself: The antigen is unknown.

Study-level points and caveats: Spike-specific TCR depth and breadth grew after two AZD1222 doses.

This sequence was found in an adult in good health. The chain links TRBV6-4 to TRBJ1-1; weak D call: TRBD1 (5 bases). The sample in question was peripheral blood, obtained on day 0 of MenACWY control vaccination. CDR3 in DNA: TGTGCCAGCAGTTTTGACAGGAACACTGAAGCTTTCTTT. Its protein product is CASSFDRNTEAFF.